This is a list of T cell receptor beta chains from one sample in a study of blood T cell repertoires in COVID-19. This table comes from immunoSEQ multiplex PCR, and its TCRdb copy is limited to in-frame clones, with some not included. The sample shows some 270,000 clones, over 80% of them seen only once. The sequenced sample consisted of peripheral blood. These receptors were collected from a woman aged 40 to 50 who had recovered from COVID-19. Both conserved end residues are trimmed from each CDR3. The size entry is marked missing in some rows and otherwise reads once, few, many or a size class.

.,TRBV9,ASSEEGQRLF
few,TRBV6-5,ASRRTGAHEQY
.,TRBV5-1,ASSPDRRFMNTEAF
.,TRBV9,ASSPTGTHYNEQF
.,TRBV10-3,AISESTGQGRTDTQY
once,TRBV3-1/TRBV3-2,ASTEEGLNTIY
.,TRBV28,ASTISGGGDTEAF
once,TRBV12-3/TRBV12-4,ASSSYRTSPPF
.,TRBV28,ASSSSSGGAYNEQF
.,TRBV3-1/TRBV3-2,ASSQAGQGFSYEQY